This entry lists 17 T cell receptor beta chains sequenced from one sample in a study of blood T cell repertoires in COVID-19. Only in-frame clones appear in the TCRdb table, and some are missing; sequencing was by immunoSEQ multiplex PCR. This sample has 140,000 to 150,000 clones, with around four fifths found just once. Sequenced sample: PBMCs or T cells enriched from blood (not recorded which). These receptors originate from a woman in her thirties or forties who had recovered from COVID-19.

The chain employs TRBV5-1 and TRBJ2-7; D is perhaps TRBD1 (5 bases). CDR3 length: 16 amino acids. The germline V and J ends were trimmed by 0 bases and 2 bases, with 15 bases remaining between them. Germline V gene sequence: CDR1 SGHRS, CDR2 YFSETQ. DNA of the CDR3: TGCGCCAGCAGCTTGGTAAGCAGGGCAGTACCCTACGAGCAGTACTTC. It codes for CASSLVSRAVPYEQYF. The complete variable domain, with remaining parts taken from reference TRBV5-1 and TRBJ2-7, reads KAGVTQTPRYLIKTRGQQVTLSCSPISGHRSVSWYQQTPGQGLQFLFEYFSETQRNKGNFPGRFSGRQFSNSRSEMNVSTLELGDSALYLCASSLVSRAVPYEQYFGPGTRLTVT.

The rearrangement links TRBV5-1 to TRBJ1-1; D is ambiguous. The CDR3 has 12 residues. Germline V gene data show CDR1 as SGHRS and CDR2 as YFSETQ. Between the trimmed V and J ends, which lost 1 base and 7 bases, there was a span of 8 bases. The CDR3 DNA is TGCGCCAGCAGCTTGAATTCGGTTGAAGCTTTCTTT. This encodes CASSLNSVEAFF.

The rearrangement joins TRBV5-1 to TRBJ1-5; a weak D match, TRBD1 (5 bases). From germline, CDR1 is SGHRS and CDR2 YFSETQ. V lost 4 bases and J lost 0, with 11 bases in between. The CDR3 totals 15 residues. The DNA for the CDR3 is TGCGCCAGCAGCGTAGACAGTCGTAGCAATCAGCCCCAGCATTTT. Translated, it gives CASSVDSRSNQPQHF.

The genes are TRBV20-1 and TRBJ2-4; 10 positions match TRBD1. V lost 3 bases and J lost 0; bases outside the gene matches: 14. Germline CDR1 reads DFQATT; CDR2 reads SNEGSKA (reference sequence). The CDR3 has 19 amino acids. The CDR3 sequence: CSASRFGTGDFQAKNIQYF. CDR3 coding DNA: TGCAGTGCTAGTAGGTTCGGGACAGGGGACTTCCAAGCCAAAAACATTCAGTACTTC.

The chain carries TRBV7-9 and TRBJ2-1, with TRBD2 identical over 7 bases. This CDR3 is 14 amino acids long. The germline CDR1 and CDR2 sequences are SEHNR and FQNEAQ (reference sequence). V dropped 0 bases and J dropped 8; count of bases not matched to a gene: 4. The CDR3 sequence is CASSLAGGVDEQFF. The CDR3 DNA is TGTGCCAGCAGCTTAGCGGGAGGGGTCGATGAGCAGTTCTTC.

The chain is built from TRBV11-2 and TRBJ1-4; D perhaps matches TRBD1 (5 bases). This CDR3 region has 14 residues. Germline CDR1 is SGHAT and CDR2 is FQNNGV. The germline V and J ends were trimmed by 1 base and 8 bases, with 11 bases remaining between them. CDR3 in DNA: TGTGCCAGCAGCTTAGTGCAGGGCCAGGAAAAACTGTTTTTT. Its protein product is CASSLVQGQEKLFF.

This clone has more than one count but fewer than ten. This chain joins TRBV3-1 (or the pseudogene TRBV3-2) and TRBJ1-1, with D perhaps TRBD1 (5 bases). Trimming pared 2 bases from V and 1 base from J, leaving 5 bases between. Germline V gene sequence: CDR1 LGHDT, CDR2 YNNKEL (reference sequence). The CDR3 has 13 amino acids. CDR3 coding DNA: TGTGCCAGCAGCCAAACAGGGAACACTGAAGCTTTCTTT. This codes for CASSQTGNTEAFF.

The chain's CDR3 is CASRPQGLNTEAFF. CDR3 in DNA: TGTGCCAGCAGACCCCAGGGCCTGAACACTGAAGCTTTCTTT. J is TRBJ1-1 and V is TRBV6-5, with TRBD1 as a possible D gene (5 bases). V was clipped by 6 bases and J by 0 bases, with 11 bases between them. Germline loops: CDR1 MNHEY, CDR2 SVGAGI. CDR3 length: 14 residues.

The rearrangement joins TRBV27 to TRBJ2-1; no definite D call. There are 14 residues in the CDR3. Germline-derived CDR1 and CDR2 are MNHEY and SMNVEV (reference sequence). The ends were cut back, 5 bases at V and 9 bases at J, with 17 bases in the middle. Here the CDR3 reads CASSPTLPMSEQFF. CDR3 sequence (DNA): TGTGCCAGCAGTCCTACCCTCCCGATGTCTGAGCAGTTCTTC.

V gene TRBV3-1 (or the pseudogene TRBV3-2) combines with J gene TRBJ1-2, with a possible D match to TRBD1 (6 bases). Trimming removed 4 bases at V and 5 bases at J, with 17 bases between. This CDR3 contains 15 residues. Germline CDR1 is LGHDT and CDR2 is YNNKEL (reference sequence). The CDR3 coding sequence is TGTGCCAGCAGCCTAACCGGGGGGGCTGAGTATGGCTACACCTTC. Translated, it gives CASSLTGGAEYGYTF.

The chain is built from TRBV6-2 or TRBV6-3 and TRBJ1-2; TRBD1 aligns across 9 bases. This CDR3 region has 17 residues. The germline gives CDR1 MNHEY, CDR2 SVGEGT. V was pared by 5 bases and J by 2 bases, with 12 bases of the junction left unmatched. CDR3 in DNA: TGTGCCAGCAGTCCCGCGGGGACAGGGAGGAGGAACTATGGCTACACCTTC. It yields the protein CASSPAGTGRRNYGYTF.

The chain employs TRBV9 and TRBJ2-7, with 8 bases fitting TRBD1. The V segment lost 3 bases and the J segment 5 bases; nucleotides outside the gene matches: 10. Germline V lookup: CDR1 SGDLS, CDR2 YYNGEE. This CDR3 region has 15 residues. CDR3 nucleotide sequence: TGTGCCAGCAGCGCCCATCCAGGGGGCGTCAACGAGCAGTACTTC. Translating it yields CASSAHPGGVNEQYF.

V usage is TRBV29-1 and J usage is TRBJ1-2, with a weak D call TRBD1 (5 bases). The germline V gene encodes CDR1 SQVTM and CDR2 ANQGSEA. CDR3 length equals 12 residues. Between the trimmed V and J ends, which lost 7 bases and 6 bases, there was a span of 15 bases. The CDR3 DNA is TGCAGCGCATGGACAAAAATGAATGGCTACACCTTC. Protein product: CSAWTKMNGYTF.

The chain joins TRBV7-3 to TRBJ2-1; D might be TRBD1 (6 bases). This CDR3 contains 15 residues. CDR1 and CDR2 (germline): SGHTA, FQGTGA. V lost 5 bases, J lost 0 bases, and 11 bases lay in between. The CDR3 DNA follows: TGTGCCAGCAGCCAGGGACACAGCTCCTACAATGAGCAGTTCTTC. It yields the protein CASSQGHSSYNEQFF.

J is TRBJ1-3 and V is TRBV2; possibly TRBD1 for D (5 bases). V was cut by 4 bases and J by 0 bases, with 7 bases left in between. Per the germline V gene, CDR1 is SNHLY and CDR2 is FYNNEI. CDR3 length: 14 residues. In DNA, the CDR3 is TGTGCCAGCAGTGTGGGGGGCTCTGGAAACACCATATATTTT. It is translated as CASSVGGSGNTIYF.

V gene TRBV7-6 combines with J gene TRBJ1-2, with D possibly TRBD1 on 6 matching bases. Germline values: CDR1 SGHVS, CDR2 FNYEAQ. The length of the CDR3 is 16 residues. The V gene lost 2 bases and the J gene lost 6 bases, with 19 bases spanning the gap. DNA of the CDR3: TGTGCCAGCAGCTTACAAAGTAGGGGAGGGGGAAATGGCTACACCTTC. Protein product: CASSLQSRGGGNGYTF.

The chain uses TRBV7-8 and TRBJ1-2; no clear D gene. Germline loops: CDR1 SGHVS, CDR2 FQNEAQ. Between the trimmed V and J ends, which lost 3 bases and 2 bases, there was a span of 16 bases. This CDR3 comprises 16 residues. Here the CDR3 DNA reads TGTGCCAGCAGCTTCAATAAGGAGGCTCCAAACTATGGCTACACCTTC. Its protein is CASSFNKEAPNYGYTF.